This TCR beta chain came from a study of PD-1 blockade in classical Hodgkin lymphoma. Each patient relapsed following autologous stem cell transplantation, and prior brentuximab vedotin exposure differed. TCRdb's copy holds only in-frame clones and misses some; the assay was immunoSEQ multiplex PCR. The table records some 25,000 clones, around 82% of them present only once. V lost 4 bases and J 2 bases, leaving 12 bases between the germline ends. The length of the CDR3 is 15 residues. Germline V gene data show CDR1 as MDHEN and CDR2 as SYDVKM. The sample consisted of peripheral blood mononuclear cells (PBMCs), taken before the second cycle of nivolumab. This receptor was taken from a human donor with classical Hodgkin lymphoma. The chain recombines TRBV28 with TRBJ1-3, with D unresolved. The CDR3 sequence: CASSSPERPGNTIYF. The DNA of the CDR3 is TGTGCCAGCAGTTCCCCGGAAAGACCTGGAAACACCATATATTTT.